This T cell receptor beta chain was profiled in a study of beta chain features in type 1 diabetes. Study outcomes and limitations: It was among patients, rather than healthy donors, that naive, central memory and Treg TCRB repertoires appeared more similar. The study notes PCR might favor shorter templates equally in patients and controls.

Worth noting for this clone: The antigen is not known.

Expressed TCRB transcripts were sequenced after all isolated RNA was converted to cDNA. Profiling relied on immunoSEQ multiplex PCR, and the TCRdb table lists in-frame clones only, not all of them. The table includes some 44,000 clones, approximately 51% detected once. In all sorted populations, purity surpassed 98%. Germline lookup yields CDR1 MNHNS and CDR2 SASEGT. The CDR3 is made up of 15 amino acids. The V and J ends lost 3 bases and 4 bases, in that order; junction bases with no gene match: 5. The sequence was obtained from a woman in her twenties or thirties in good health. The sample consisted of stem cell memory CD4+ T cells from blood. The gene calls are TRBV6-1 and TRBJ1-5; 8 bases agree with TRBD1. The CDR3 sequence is CASSDGQGHNQPQHF. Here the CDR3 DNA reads TGTGCCAGCAGTGATGGACAGGGACATAATCAGCCCCAGCATTTT.